Listed below are T cell receptor beta chains from one sample, sequenced in a study of shared clonotypes between healthy human individuals. Measured with immunoSEQ multiplex PCR; TCRdb has only the in-frame clones, and not every one. The sample includes hundreds of thousands of clones, 96% of them seen just once. Sequencing input: naive CD8+ T cells sorted from blood. These receptor sequences come from a woman between 25 and 40 years old in good health. Each CDR3 is given with its conserved first and last residue. D genes are given only for firm matches. Clone sizes are given selectively: once, few, many, or a class where the clone is expanded.

V	J	D	size	DNA	CDR3
TRBV6-5	TRBJ2-7	NA	NA	TGTGCCAGCATTTCCCTCTCCTACGAGCAGTACTTC	CASISLSYEQYF
TRBV9	TRBJ2-7	TRBD2	NA	TGTGCCAGCAGCGTAGGAAGCGGGGCTGCCTACGAGCAGTACTTC	CASSVGSGAAYEQYF
TRBV27	TRBJ2-3	NA	NA	TGTGCCAGCCACCCTGCGGGGCGCGGGGATACGCAGTATTTT	CASHPAGRGDTQYF
TRBV7-9	TRBJ2-6	NA	NA	TGTGCCAGCAGCCAATCCAGGGGGAGGGACACTGGGGCCAACGTCCTGACTTTC	CASSQSRGRDTGANVLTF
TRBV27	TRBJ2-7	TRBD2	NA	TGTGCCAGCAGTCGATTAGCGGGGTCATCTACTGAGCAGTACTTC	CASSRLAGSSTEQYF
TRBV28	TRBJ2-7	NA	NA	TGTGCCAGCAGTTTAGGGACCGGGAGCTTCTACGAGCAGTACTTC	CASSLGTGSFYEQYF
TRBV27	TRBJ2-7	NA	NA	TGTGCCAGCAGTTTAATTAGGGACTACGAGCAGTACTTC	CASSLIRDYEQYF
TRBV5-6	TRBJ2-1	TRBD2	NA	TGTGCCAGCAGCTTCTCGACTAGCGGATACAATGAGCAGTTCTTC	CASSFSTSGYNEQFF
TRBV29-1	TRBJ2-7	TRBD2	NA	TGCAGCGTTCAGGCTAGCGGGAGGGCAGCCTACGAGCAGTACTTC	CSVQASGRAAYEQYF
TRBV4-1	TRBJ2-3	NA	NA	TGCGCCAGCAGCCAAATTTTGTCCCAGGCCGTCGGGGATACGCAGTATTTT	CASSQILSQAVGDTQYF
TRBV7-9	TRBJ1-2	NA	NA	TGTGCCAGCAGCTTAGCGAATGACGATGGCTACACCTTC	CASSLANDDGYTF
TRBV10-1	TRBJ2-5	NA	once	TGCGCCAGCAGTGACTACGGCCTAGCGCAACAAGAGACCCAGTACTTC	CASSDYGLAQQETQYF
TRBV5-6	TRBJ1-1	NA	NA	TGTGCCAGCAGCTCCTATACTGAAGCTTTCTTT	CASSSYTEAFF
TRBV27	TRBJ2-3	NA	NA	TGTGCCAGCAGTTTAGGGCCCATCAGATGGGATGGAGATACGCAGTATTTT	CASSLGPIRWDGDTQYF
TRBV27	TRBJ2-7	TRBD1	once	TGTGCCAGTAGAGCTTCAGGGGGCGCTGGGTACGAGCAGTACTTC	CASRASGGAGYEQYF
TRBV19	TRBJ2-7	NA	NA	TGTGCCAGTAGTATAGTCGGAGGTGTCTACTCCTACGAGCAGTACTTC	CASSIVGGVYSYEQYF